Sequencing of this TCR beta chain was carried out in a study of blood T cell repertoires in COVID-19. Study details: There were acute and convalescent COVID-19 samples, and they came from the United States, Italy and Spain.

In Seattle, patients joined the study during active infection and were tracked longitudinally. Original methodology: How many nucleated cells were present was estimated from reference gene primer amplification. TCRdb's copy holds only in-frame clones and misses some; the assay was immunoSEQ multiplex PCR. V and J calls and clone size are copied from that table; D and trimming were computed from the DNA. There are tens of thousands of clones in the sample; about 83% occur only once, and approximately 6.3% lies in the top ten. This CDR3 spans 11 amino acids. From germline, CDR1 is SGHRS and CDR2 YFSETQ. V lost 5 bases and J 5 bases, leaving 7 bases between the germline ends.

This rearrangement joins TRBV5-1 to TRBJ1-2; D call uncertain. The receptor was isolated from a man aged 65 to 79 with COVID-19, enrolled during active disease. The material sequenced was peripheral blood. The CDR3 nucleotides are TGCGCCAGCAGTTCCTCTTATGGCTACACCTTC. Encoded protein: CASSSSYGYTF.